Below, 30 T cell receptor beta chains from the same sample are listed, as sequenced in a study of blood T cell repertoires in COVID-19. The method was immunoSEQ multiplex PCR; TCRdb's version includes in-frame clones alone and lacks a portion of them. The table includes about 76,000 clones, around 83% detected once. Material: peripheral blood. The receptors were gathered from a human donor in a cohort sampled during active COVID-19.

The rearrangement links TRBV7-3 to TRBJ2-6; weak D call: TRBD1 (6 bases). The CDR3 totals 14 residues. V dropped 6 bases and J dropped 0 bases, with 6 bases sitting between them. Germline CDR1 and CDR2: SGHTA and FQGTGA. The CDR3 DNA reads TGTGCCAGCAGACAGGGCTCTGGGGCCAACGTCCTGACTTTC. As protein: CASRQGSGANVLTF.

This chain connects TRBV3-1 (or the pseudogene TRBV3-2) to TRBJ2-7, with D uncertain. CDR3 length: 14 amino acids. With 1 base removed from V and 3 bases from J, the gap between germline ends came to 10 bases. The germline CDR1 and CDR2 sequences are LGHDT and YNNKEL (reference sequence). The CDR3 reads CASSQGSWIYEQYF. The CDR3, as DNA: TGTGCCAGCAGCCAAGGTAGCTGGATCTACGAGCAGTACTTC.

The CDR3 nucleotides read TGCGCCAGCAGCGAGGGCCAGGGAGGAGGTTCACCCCTCCACTTT. Amino acids: CASSEGQGGGSPLHF. The chain uses TRBV5-1 and TRBJ1-6; possibly TRBD1 for D (5 bases). Germline V lookup: CDR1 SGHRS, CDR2 YFSETQ. V lost 4 bases to trimming and J lost 9 bases, with 17 bases between them. The CDR3 extends over 15 amino acids.

The CDR3 here is CSASLGASDTQYF. CDR3 nucleotide sequence: TGCAGTGCTAGTCTTGGGGCCTCAGATACGCAGTATTTT. This chain joins TRBV20-1 and TRBJ2-3; the D gene is possibly TRBD1 (5 bases). The CDR3 runs to 13 residues. The germline V and J ends were trimmed by 3 bases and 4 bases, with 11 bases remaining between them. The germline V gene encodes CDR1 DFQATT and CDR2 SNEGSKA (reference sequence).

This clone was seen once. The chain joins TRBV12-3 or TRBV12-4 to TRBJ1-1, with TRBD1 matching 7 bases. This CDR3 is built from 12 residues. The trim removed 6 bases at V and 10 bases at J, leaving 8 bases unmatched. In DNA form, the CDR3 reads TGTGCCAGCAGCGACACAGGGGACCGAGCTTTCTTT. Its protein product is CASSDTGDRAFF.

This clone has only a few counts. The rearrangement joins TRBV18 to TRBJ1-1, with 11 bases identical to TRBD1. Germline V lookup: CDR1 KGHSH, CDR2 LQKENI. The CDR3 has 17 residues. The trim removed 4 bases at V and 0 bases at J, leaving 7 bases unmatched. The CDR3 reads CASSQIGQGALNTEAFF. CDR3 sequence (DNA): TGTGCCAGCTCACAAATCGGACAGGGGGCCCTGAACACTGAAGCTTTCTTT.

V usage is TRBV2 and J usage is TRBJ2-7; the D gene is possibly TRBD2 (5 bases). V lost 3 bases and J lost 1, with 10 bases in between. The CDR3 sequence is 14 residues long. Germline lookup yields CDR1 SNHLY and CDR2 FYNNEI. The CDR3 DNA reads TGTGCCAGCAGTGATAGCGTGGGGTCCTACGAGCAGTACTTC. Its translation is CASSDSVGSYEQYF.

The chain couples TRBV3-1 (or the pseudogene TRBV3-2) to TRBJ2-2; 7 bases match TRBD2. Per germline, CDR1 LGHDT and CDR2 YNNKEL (reference sequence). This CDR3 is built from 17 residues. V dropped 0 bases and J dropped 4; count of bases not matched to a gene: 8. In nucleotides, the CDR3 is TGTGCCAGCAGCCAAGAGGGGGGGTCGATGTTCACCGGGGAGCTGTTTTTT. Protein: CASSQEGGSMFTGELFF.

This chain joins TRBV10-3 and TRBJ1-3, with D uncertain. Germline V CDR1 and CDR2: ENHRY, SYGVKD. V lost 6 bases and J lost 4, with 10 bases in between. The CDR3 length is 13 residues. CDR3 nucleotides: TGTGCCATCAGAGCTTCTCTGGGAAACACCATATATTTT. Its protein product is CAIRASLGNTIYF.

The chain joins TRBV10-2 to TRBJ2-5, with 9 bases aligning to TRBD2. Germline V gives CDR1 WSHSY, CDR2 SAAADI. The CDR3 is 16 amino acids. J gave up 5 bases and V 5 bases, and 12 bases lay outside the gene matches. Here the CDR3 reads CASSPGQRGVMETQYF. The CDR3 coding sequence is TGCGCCAGCAGTCCCGGACAGCGGGGGGTTATGGAGACCCAGTACTTC.

This clone was observed a single time. V gene TRBV10-3 combines with J gene TRBJ2-2; a weak D match, TRBD1 (7 bases). Germline CDR1 reads ENHRY; CDR2 reads SYGVKD. Trimming cost V 6 bases and J 5 bases, with 13 bases left between them. This CDR3 spans 14 amino acids. The CDR3 DNA reads as TGTGCCATCAGCAGGCAGGGGGGAACCGGGGAGCTGTTTTTT. Protein: CAISRQGGTGELFF.

The genes are TRBV19 and TRBJ1-5; 9 bases match TRBD1. The J segment lost 6 bases and the V segment lost 4 bases, leaving 10 bases of the junction unmatched. CDR3 length: 16 amino acids. CDR1 LNHDA and CDR2 SQIVND come from the germline V gene (reference sequence). The CDR3, as DNA: TGTGCCAGTAGTACTCGTATCGGGACAGGGAGTCAGCCCCAGCATTTT. Protein: CASSTRIGTGSQPQHF.

The chain uses TRBV7-8 and TRBJ2-7, with D maybe TRBD2 (5 bases). The V end was cut by 1 base, the J end by 0 bases, with 10 bases between. CDR1 is SGHVS and CDR2 is FQNEAQ in the germline V gene. The CDR3 is 15 residues long. The CDR3 loop is CASSLENGISYEQYF. The DNA for the CDR3 is TGTGCCAGCAGCTTAGAGAACGGGATCTCCTACGAGCAGTACTTC.

The chain combines TRBV7-9 with TRBJ2-2; weak D call: TRBD2 (5 bases). This CDR3 region has 14 residues. V was clipped by 8 bases and J by 6 bases, with 16 bases between them. CDR1 and CDR2 (germline): SEHNR, FQNEAQ (reference sequence). The CDR3 sequence is CASGPSGSAGELFF. The CDR3 nucleotides read TGTGCCAGCGGCCCGAGCGGATCAGCCGGGGAGCTGTTTTTT.

This clone was recorded a few times. This chain links TRBV11-1 with TRBJ1-2; 7 bases fit TRBD1. The germline gives CDR1 SGHAT, CDR2 FQDESV (reference sequence). CDR3 length: 13 amino acids. Trimming at V came to 5 bases and at J to 7 bases, leaving 7 bases not matched to a gene. CDR3: CASSHRGLLGYTF. CDR3 in DNA: TGTGCCAGCAGCCACAGGGGCCTCCTTGGCTACACCTTC.

The chain is built from TRBV5-5 and TRBJ1-1; possible D gene TRBD1, 6 bases. The ends were cut back, 0 bases at V and 6 bases at J, with 9 bases in the middle. The CDR3 spans 13 residues. In germline, CDR1 is SGHKS, CDR2 YYEKEE (reference sequence). This CDR3 is CASSLEPGAEAFF. The CDR3 nucleotides are TGTGCCAGCAGCTTGGAGCCAGGGGCTGAAGCTTTCTTT.

This clone has only one observation. The chain couples TRBV30 to TRBJ1-1; weak D call: TRBD1 (6 bases). Germline CDR1 is GTSNPN and CDR2 is SVGIG (reference sequence). The CDR3 runs 15 residues. The V end lost 0 bases, the J end lost 4 bases, and 15 bases lay between the germline ends. The DNA of the CDR3 is TGTGCCTGGAGTGTACAGGGTCACCGGGGCACTGAAGCTTTCTTT. Its protein is CAWSVQGHRGTEAFF.

The V gene is TRBV7-3, the J gene TRBJ2-2; possible D gene TRBD1, 6 bases. The V and J ends lost 4 bases and 0 bases respectively, with 18 bases between them. Germline V gives CDR1 SGHTA, CDR2 FQGTGA. The CDR3 length is 18 residues. CDR3 amino acids: CASSWGPDSLANTGELFF. The CDR3 DNA reads TGTGCCAGCAGCTGGGGACCGGACAGCCTCGCGAACACCGGGGAGCTGTTTTTT.

The chain combines TRBV5-1 with TRBJ2-6; D is perhaps TRBD1 (5 bases). The CDR3 has 16 amino acids. The V and J ends lost 1 base and 0 bases respectively, with 8 bases between them. Germline-derived CDR1 and CDR2 are SGHRS and YFSETQ. CDR3 sequence: CASSLTGPSGANVLTF. For the CDR3, the DNA is TGCGCCAGCAGCTTGACAGGCCCCTCTGGGGCCAACGTCCTGACTTTC. Looking up the rest from reference TRBV5-1 and TRBJ2-6 gives the full variable domain: KAGVTQTPRYLIKTRGQQVTLSCSPISGHRSVSWYQQTPGQGLQFLFEYFSETQRNKGNFPGRFSGRQFSNSRSEMNVSTLELGDSALYLCASSLTGPSGANVLTFGAGSRLTVL.

The V call is TRBV5-1, the J call TRBJ2-5, with TRBD1 matching 8 bases. This CDR3 region has 14 residues. Trimming took 7 bases from V and 1 from J; bases not matched to a gene: 6. Germline V lookup: CDR1 SGHRS, CDR2 YFSETQ. The CDR3 DNA sequence: TGCGCCAGCCAGGGGGCAAGGTTCCAAGAGACCCAGTACTTC. Residues: CASQGARFQETQYF.

The chain has TRBV4-1 and TRBJ2-3; weak D call: TRBD1 (6 bases). The germline V gene has CDR1 MGHRA and CDR2 YSYEKL. This CDR3 contains 15 residues. V shed 1 base and J shed 4 bases, with 12 bases lying between them. The CDR3 reads CASSQVGGPADTQYF. CDR3 DNA sequence: TGCGCCAGCAGCCAAGTAGGGGGTCCGGCAGATACGCAGTATTTT.

This clone was counted a single time. The genes are TRBV5-1 and TRBJ2-5, with 16 bases matching TRBD2. The CDR3 loop spans 18 amino acids. After removal of 5 bases from V and 4 bases from J, the junction contained 11 bases not matched to a gene. Germline CDR1 and CDR2: SGHRS and YFSETQ. The CDR3 coding sequence is TGCGCCAGCAGTTCCGGGACTAGCGGGGGGGCAGCAGGAGAGACCCAGTACTTC. It specifies CASSSGTSGGAAGETQYF.

The chain uses TRBV27 and TRBJ1-1; no clear D gene. V lost 3 bases and J lost 4, with 9 bases in between. CDR3 length: 13 residues. The germline V gene has CDR1 MNHEY and CDR2 SMNVEV (reference sequence). CDR3 sequence: CASSFGAGTEAFF. CDR3 DNA: TGTGCCAGCAGTTTTGGTGCAGGCACTGAAGCTTTCTTT.

The rearrangement uses TRBV18 and TRBJ2-7, with TRBD1 matching over 10 bases. The CDR3 contains 15 residues. Trimming removed 0 bases from V and 2 bases from J; junction bases left unmatched: 1. Germline CDR1 KGHSH, CDR2 LQKENI. The CDR3 DNA reads TGTGCCAGCTCACCACCGGGGACAGGGGCCTACGAGCAGTACTTC. Protein product: CASSPPGTGAYEQYF.

This clone was picked up a small number of times. This chain connects TRBV7-3 to TRBJ2-1, with D perhaps TRBD1 (6 bases). Germline CDR1 is SGHTA and CDR2 is FQGTGA. The CDR3 is 17 amino acids. Trimming removed 1 base from V and 8 bases from J, with 21 bases in between. In nucleotides, the CDR3 is TGTGCCAGCAGCTTAAGCCGTCCGGGACAAGTCCCCCATGAGCAGTTCTTC. Translation: CASSLSRPGQVPHEQFF.

V gene TRBV7-3 combines with J gene TRBJ2-5, with D possibly matching TRBD2 (6 bases). V was trimmed by 7 bases and J by 5 bases, leaving 17 bases between them. CDR1 is SGHTA and CDR2 is FQGTGA in the germline V gene. The CDR3 spans 14 residues. CDR3 loop: CASNQGGVGETQYF. Here the CDR3 DNA reads TGTGCCAGCAACCAAGGAGGGGTCGGGGAGACCCAGTACTTC.

The CDR3 protein is CASSLSLARDTQYF. Here the CDR3 DNA reads TGTGCCAGCAGTTTGAGTCTAGCTCGTGATACGCAGTATTTT. This chain connects TRBV28 to TRBJ2-3; TRBD2 might be the D (5 bases). CDR1 is MDHEN, CDR2 SYDVKM, per germline. The V gene lost 3 bases and the J gene lost 6 bases, with 13 bases spanning the gap. The CDR3 consists of 14 residues.

The chain uses TRBV11-3 and TRBJ1-1; tentatively, D is TRBD1 (5 bases). Germline-derived CDR1 and CDR2 are SGHNT and YENEEA. There are 14 residues in the CDR3. The V gene lost 2 bases and the J gene lost 5 bases, with 12 bases spanning the gap. This CDR3 is CASSLHGGGTEAFF. The CDR3 DNA follows: TGTGCCAGCAGCTTACATGGGGGGGGGACTGAAGCTTTCTTT.

This chain connects TRBV5-6 to TRBJ2-3; maybe TRBD2 (6 bases). The CDR3 runs to 16 residues. Germline V lookup: CDR1 SGHDT, CDR2 YYEEEE. The germline V and J ends were trimmed by 1 base and 0 bases, with 12 bases remaining between them. The CDR3 loop reads CASSLSAGGSTDTQYF. The CDR3 nucleotides read TGTGCCAGCAGCTTGTCTGCCGGGGGTAGCACAGATACGCAGTATTTT. The full variable domain, with the rest looked up from reference TRBV5-6 and TRBJ2-3, is DAGVTQSPTHLIKTRGQQVTLRCSPKSGHDTVSWYQQALGQGPQFIFQYYEEEERQRGNFPDRFSGHQFPNYSSELNVNALLLGDSALYLCASSLSAGGSTDTQYFGPGTRLTVL.

The V and J genes are TRBV3-1 (or the pseudogene TRBV3-2) and TRBJ2-1; TRBD2 matches 14 bases. The CDR3 totals 16 residues. V lost 3 bases, J lost 7 bases, and 5 bases stayed unmatched. Germline loops: CDR1 LGHDT, CDR2 YNNKEL (reference sequence). The CDR3 sequence: CASSQGLAGEGNEQFF. The CDR3 bases are TGTGCCAGCAGCCAGGGACTAGCGGGGGAGGGGAATGAGCAGTTCTTC.